These 14 T cell receptor beta chains originate from one sample sequenced in a study of shared clonotypes between healthy human individuals. The protocol was immunoSEQ multiplex PCR, while the TCRdb copy is restricted to in-frame clones and leaves out a portion. The sample yields approximately 500,000 clones, 65% to 85% seen once. Sequenced material: PBMCs. These receptors were obtained from a woman between 40 and 55 years old in good health. Some clones in this sample may be carry-over from other donors' samples.

This clone appeared once. The V gene is TRBV5-4, the J gene TRBJ2-2; TRBD1 might be the D (6 bases). Trimming cost V 4 bases and J 2 bases, with 9 bases left between them. Germline lookup yields CDR1 SGHNT and CDR2 YYREEE (reference sequence). CDR3 size: 14 residues. CDR3 nucleotides: TGTGCCAGCAGCCTGGACAGAAACACCGGGGAGCTGTTTTTT. Its protein is CASSLDRNTGELFF.

V and J are TRBV28 and TRBJ2-5; D is possibly TRBD1 (6 bases). Germline CDR1 reads MDHEN; CDR2 reads SYDVKM. The V and J ends lost 5 bases and 3 bases respectively, with 16 bases between them. The length of the CDR3 is 15 residues. CDR3 nucleotides: TGTGCCAGCAGTCCTACCCGTACAGGGAAAGAGACCCAGTACTTC. It specifies CASSPTRTGKETQYF.

This chain connects TRBV5-4 to TRBJ1-2; tentative D call: TRBD1 (5 bases). The CDR3 totals 14 residues. Germline V CDR1 and CDR2: SGHNT, YYREEE (reference sequence). Trimming stripped 2 bases from V and 6 bases from J, with 14 bases between. In DNA, the CDR3 is TGTGCCAGCAGCTTTTACGGGGGGAATAATGGCTACACCTTC. Translated: CASSFYGGNNGYTF.

In regard to this clone: A far larger clone is one base from this, pointing to a likely read error. Other nucleotide sequences from this sample produce the same CDR3. The chain couples TRBV28 to TRBJ1-5, with TRBD1 matching 7 bases. CDR1 and CDR2 from the germline V gene are MDHEN and SYDVKM. The CDR3 runs 15 residues. For the CDR3, the DNA is TGTGCTAGCAGCCTAATCGGGACAGTTAATCAGCCCCAGCATTTT. Translation gives CASSLIGTVNQPQHF. The full variable domain, in which reference TRBV28 and TRBJ1-5 provide the parts outside the CDR3, is DVKVTQSSRYLVKRTGEKVFLECVQDMDHENMFWYRQDPGLGLRLIYFSYDVKMKEKGDIPEGYSVSREKKERFSLILESASTNQTSMYLCASSLIGTVNQPQHFGDGTRLSIL.

The CDR3 protein is CASSPTGGLRANYGYTF. For the CDR3, the DNA is TGTGCCAGCAGCCCGACAGGGGGATTGAGGGCCAACTATGGCTACACCTTC. The chain has TRBV12-1 and TRBJ1-2; the table's TRBD1 call for D was not verified on the DNA. TRBV12-1 is labeled a pseudogene. This CDR3 has 17 amino acids.

This clone was detected ten times or more. The same CDR3 can be traced to other DNA sequences in this sample. The V gene is TRBV5-1, the J gene TRBJ2-7; D tentatively fits TRBD1 or TRBD2 (5 bases each). CDR1 is SGHRS and CDR2 is YFSETQ in the germline V gene. This CDR3 comprises 14 residues. V was clipped by 0 bases and J by 6 bases, with 13 bases between them. CDR3: CASSLDGLGTEQYF. The CDR3 region has the DNA TGCGCCAGCAGCTTGGACGGACTGGGGACCGAGCAGTACTTC.

This sequence joins TRBV5-1 and TRBJ1-1; no clear D gene. CDR1 and CDR2 from the germline V gene are SGHRS and YFSETQ. The CDR3 has 14 residues. Between the trimmed V and J ends, which lost 6 bases and 4 bases, there was a span of 16 bases. This chain's CDR3 is CASKSGRAGTEAFF. The CDR3 nucleotides read TGCGCCAGCAAAAGCGGGAGGGCGGGCACTGAAGCTTTCTTT.

Regarding this clone: A far larger clone is off by one base, so a read error is likely. The rearrangement uses TRBV5-1 and TRBJ2-7; D is uncertain. The ends were cut back, 1 base at V and 3 bases at J, with 11 bases in the middle. Germline V gene data show CDR1 as SGHRS and CDR2 as YFSETQ. The CDR3 length is 14 residues. The CDR3 spells CASSLQVAVYEQYF. In DNA, the CDR3 is TGCGCCAGCAGCTTGCAGGTGGCGGTCTACGAGCAGTACTTC. Based on the CDR3 plus reference TRBV5-1 and TRBJ2-7, the full variable domain is KAGVTQTPRYLIKTRGQQVTLSCSPISGHRSVSWYQQTPGQGLQFLFEYFSETQRNKGNFPGRFSGRQFSNSRSEMNVSTLELGDSALYLCASSLQVAVYEQYFGPGTRLTVT.

This clone turned up a few times. J is TRBJ2-7 and V is TRBV6-5; no reliable D call. This CDR3 contains 14 residues. V shed 4 bases and J shed 4 bases, with 14 bases lying between them. Germline V lookup: CDR1 MNHEY, CDR2 SVGAGI. CDR3 in DNA: TGTGCCAGCAGTTCCCGGGCCGTAACTTACGAGCAGTACTTC. It encodes CASSSRAVTYEQYF.

This CDR3 is CASSPRPGSASGNTGELFF. The CDR3, as DNA: TGTGCCAGCAGCCCCCGTCCGGGAAGCGCCTCGGGGAACACCGGGGAGCTGTTTTTT. The chain links TRBV5-4 to TRBJ2-2, with TRBD2 as a possible D gene (5 bases). Per the germline V gene, CDR1 is SGHNT and CDR2 is YYREEE (reference sequence). Trimming cost V 4 bases and J 1 base, with 23 bases left between them. The CDR3 loop spans 19 amino acids.

This clone showed up many times. The chain links TRBV5-1 to TRBJ2-5; 8 nucleotides match TRBD1. The J call may be mistaken, given a closer DNA end match to TRBJ2-7. Germline values: CDR1 SGHRS, CDR2 YFSETQ. CDR3 length: 14 amino acids. The CDR3 bases are TGCGCCAGCAGCCCGACAGGGGACCCCTACGAGCAGTACTTC. It codes for CASSPTGDPYEQYF.

This clone was counted only a few times. V usage is TRBV5-1 and J usage is TRBJ2-3; tentatively, D is TRBD2 (5 bases). The CDR3 has 14 amino acids. The V gene's germline CDR1 is SGHRS and CDR2 YFSETQ. The germline V and J ends were trimmed by 6 bases and 9 bases, with 20 bases remaining between them. The CDR3 is CASTGLAATGTQYF. DNA for the CDR3: TGCGCCAGCACCGGACTTGCGGCAACCGGGACGCAGTATTTT.

As regards this clone: With a far larger clone one base away, a read error is the likely cause. Other nucleotide sequences in the sample specify the same CDR3. The chain has TRBV6-5 and TRBJ2-5, with TRBD2 identical over 10 bases. TRBJ2-7 matches the DNA end more closely, so the J call is doubtful. Germline CDR1 reads MNHEY; CDR2 reads SVGAGI. The CDR3 covers 15 residues. The CDR3 loop is CASRPPSGRSHEQYF. The DNA for the CDR3 is TGTGCCAGCAGACCCCCTAGCGGGAGATCGCACGAGCAGTACTTC.

This clone occurred many times. Other DNA sequences in this specimen translate into the identical CDR3. This chain uses TRBV28 with TRBJ2-3, with TRBD2 identical over 7 bases. This CDR3 contains 15 residues. The germline gives CDR1 MDHEN, CDR2 SYDVKM. With 2 bases clipped from V and 3 bases from J, the junction kept 5 bases outside the gene matches. The CDR3 region has the DNA TGTGCCAGCAGTTTACCGGCGGGACTAACAGATACGCAGTATTTT. Amino acids: CASSLPAGLTDTQYF.